This T cell receptor (beta chain) was retrieved from a study of T-cell reconstitution after alpha-beta-depleted transplantation in children. General observations from the study: Diversity and T-cell counts at one year after transplant derived mostly from new T cells.

Unique molecular identifiers were incorporated into the prepared TCRbeta library. MiXCR was run by TCRdb on the PCR reads, yielding one entry per CDR3 protein. The sample contains some 300,000 distinct CDR3 sequences, less than 9.5% of which appear only once. As for this clonotype: Its antigen is undetermined.

CDR3 size: 17 residues. CDR1 and CDR2 (germline): SEHNR, FQNEAQ (reference sequence). The V gene end was trimmed by 3 bases and the J gene end by 6 bases; junction bases not matched to a gene: 15. The sequences come from peripheral blood, collected 360 days after TCRalphabeta/CD19-depleted stem cell transplant. This TCR was sampled from a female patient aged 2-10 years who had a stem cell transplant for Fanconi anemia, so the T cells may come from the graft donor. The chain combines TRBV7-9 with TRBJ2-7, with TRBD2 matching over 9 bases. CDR3 amino acids: CASSFGGRAPFNFEQYF. In DNA form, the CDR3 reads TGTGCCAGCAGCTTCGGCGGGAGGGCCCCCTTTAACTTCGAGCAGTACTTC. The full variable domain, completed using reference TRBV7-9 and TRBJ2-7, is DTGVSQNPRHKITKRGQNVTFRCDPISEHNRLYWYRQTLGQGPEFLTYFQNEAQLEKSRLLSDRFSAERPKGSFSTLEIQRTEQGDSAMYLCASSFGGRAPFNFEQYFGPGTRLTVT.